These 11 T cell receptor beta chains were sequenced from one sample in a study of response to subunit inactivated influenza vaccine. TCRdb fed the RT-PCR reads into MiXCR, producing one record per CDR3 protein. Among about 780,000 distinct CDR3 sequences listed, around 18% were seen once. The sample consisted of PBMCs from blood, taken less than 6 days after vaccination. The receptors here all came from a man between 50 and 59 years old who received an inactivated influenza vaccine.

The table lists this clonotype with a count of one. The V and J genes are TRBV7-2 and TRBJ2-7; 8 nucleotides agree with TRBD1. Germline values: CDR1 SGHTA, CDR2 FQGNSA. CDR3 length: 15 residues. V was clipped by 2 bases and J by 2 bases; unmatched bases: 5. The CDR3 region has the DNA TGTGCCAGCAGCTTACAGGGGGCGATACCCTACGAGCAGTACTTC. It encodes CASSLQGAIPYEQYF.

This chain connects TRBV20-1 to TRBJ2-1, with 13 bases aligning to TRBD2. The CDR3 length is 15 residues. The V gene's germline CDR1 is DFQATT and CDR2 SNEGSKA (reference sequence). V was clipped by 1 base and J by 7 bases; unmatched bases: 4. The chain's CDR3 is CSARVLAGGFNEQFF. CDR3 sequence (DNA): TGCAGTGCTAGAGTACTAGCGGGAGGGTTTAATGAGCAGTTCTTC.

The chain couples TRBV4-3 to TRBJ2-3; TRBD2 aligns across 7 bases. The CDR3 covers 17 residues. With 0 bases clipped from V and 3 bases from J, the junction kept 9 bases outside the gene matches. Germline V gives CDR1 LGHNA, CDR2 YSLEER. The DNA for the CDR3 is TGCGCCAGCAGCCAAGATGGGCTAGCGGTTACTACAGATACGCAGTATTTT. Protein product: CASSQDGLAVTTDTQYF.

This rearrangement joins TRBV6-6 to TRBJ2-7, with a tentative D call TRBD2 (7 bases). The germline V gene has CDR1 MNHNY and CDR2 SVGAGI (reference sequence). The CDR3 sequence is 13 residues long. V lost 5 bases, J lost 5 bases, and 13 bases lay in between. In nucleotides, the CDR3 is TGTGCCAGCAGTCTAGGGGGGGAGGACGAGCAGTACTTC. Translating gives CASSLGGEDEQYF.

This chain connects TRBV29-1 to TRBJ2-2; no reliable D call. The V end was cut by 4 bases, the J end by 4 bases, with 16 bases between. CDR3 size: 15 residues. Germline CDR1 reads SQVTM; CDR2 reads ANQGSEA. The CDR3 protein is CSVGGSGTGTGELFF. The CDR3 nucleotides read TGCAGCGTTGGTGGCTCAGGCACGGGCACCGGGGAGCTGTTTTTT.

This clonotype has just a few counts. The CDR3 nucleotides are TGCAGTGCTATGAGGGGGCAGAGCAATCAGCCCCAGCATTTT. Residues: CSAMRGQSNQPQHF. This chain joins TRBV20-1 and TRBJ1-5; TRBD1 matches 7 bases. The V gene end was trimmed by 4 bases and the J gene end by 1 base; junction bases not matched to a gene: 4. The CDR3 is 14 amino acids. Germline V gives CDR1 DFQATT, CDR2 SNEGSKA (reference sequence).

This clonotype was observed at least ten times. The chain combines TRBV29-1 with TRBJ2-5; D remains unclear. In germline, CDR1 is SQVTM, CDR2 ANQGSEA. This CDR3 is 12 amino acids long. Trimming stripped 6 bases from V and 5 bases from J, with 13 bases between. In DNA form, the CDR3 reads TGCAGCGTCTGGGCAGTAGTGGAGACCCAGTACTTC. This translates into CSVWAVVETQYF.

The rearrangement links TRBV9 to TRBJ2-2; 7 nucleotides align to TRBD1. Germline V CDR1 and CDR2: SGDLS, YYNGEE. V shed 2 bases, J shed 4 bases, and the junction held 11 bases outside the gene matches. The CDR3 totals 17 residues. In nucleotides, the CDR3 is TGTGCCAGCAGCGTTTCCGTGGGACAGTCTGGCACCGGGGAGCTGTTTTTT. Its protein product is CASSVSVGQSGTGELFF.

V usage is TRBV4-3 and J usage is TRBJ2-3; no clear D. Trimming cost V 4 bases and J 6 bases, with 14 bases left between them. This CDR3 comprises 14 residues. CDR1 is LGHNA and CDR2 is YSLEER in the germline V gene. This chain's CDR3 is CASSPRAVADTQYF. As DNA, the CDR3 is TGCGCCAGCAGCCCAAGAGCTGTAGCCGATACGCAGTATTTT.

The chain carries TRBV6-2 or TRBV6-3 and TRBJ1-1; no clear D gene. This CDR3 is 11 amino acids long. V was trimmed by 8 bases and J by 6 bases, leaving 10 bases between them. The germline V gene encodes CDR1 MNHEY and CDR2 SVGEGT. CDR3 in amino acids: CASGYSPEAFF. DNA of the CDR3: TGTGCCAGCGGCTATTCCCCTGAAGCTTTCTTT.

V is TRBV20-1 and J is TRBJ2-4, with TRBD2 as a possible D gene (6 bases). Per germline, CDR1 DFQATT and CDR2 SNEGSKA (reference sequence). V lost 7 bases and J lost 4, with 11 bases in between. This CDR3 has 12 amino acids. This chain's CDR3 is CSGSGGKNIQYF. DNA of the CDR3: TGCAGTGGGTCCGGGGGTAAAAACATTCAGTACTTC.